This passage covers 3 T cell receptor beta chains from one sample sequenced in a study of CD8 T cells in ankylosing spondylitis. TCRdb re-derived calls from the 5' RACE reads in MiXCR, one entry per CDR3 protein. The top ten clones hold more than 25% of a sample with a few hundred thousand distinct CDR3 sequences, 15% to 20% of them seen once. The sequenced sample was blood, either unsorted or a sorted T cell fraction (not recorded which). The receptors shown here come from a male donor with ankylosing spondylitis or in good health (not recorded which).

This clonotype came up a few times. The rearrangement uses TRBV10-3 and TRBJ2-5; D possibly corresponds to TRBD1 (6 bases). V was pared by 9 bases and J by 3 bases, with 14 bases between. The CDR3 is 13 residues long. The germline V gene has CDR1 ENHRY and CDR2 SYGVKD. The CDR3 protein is CAMRTEGKETQYF. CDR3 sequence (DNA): TGTGCCATGAGGACAGAAGGGAAAGAGACCCAGTACTTC.

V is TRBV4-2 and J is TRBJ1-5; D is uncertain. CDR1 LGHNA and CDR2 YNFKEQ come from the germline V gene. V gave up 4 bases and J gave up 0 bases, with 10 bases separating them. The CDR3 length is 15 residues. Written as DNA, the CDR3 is TGTGCCAGCAGCCCGCAGGTGGGTAGCAATCAGCCCCAGCATTTT. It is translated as CASSPQVGSNQPQHF.

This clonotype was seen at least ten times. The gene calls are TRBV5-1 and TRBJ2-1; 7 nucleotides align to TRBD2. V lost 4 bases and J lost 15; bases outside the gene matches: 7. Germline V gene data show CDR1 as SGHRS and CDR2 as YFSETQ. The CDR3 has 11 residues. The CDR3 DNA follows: TGCGCCAGCAGCCATGGGGGGGTCTGGTTCTTC. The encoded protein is CASSHGGVWFF.